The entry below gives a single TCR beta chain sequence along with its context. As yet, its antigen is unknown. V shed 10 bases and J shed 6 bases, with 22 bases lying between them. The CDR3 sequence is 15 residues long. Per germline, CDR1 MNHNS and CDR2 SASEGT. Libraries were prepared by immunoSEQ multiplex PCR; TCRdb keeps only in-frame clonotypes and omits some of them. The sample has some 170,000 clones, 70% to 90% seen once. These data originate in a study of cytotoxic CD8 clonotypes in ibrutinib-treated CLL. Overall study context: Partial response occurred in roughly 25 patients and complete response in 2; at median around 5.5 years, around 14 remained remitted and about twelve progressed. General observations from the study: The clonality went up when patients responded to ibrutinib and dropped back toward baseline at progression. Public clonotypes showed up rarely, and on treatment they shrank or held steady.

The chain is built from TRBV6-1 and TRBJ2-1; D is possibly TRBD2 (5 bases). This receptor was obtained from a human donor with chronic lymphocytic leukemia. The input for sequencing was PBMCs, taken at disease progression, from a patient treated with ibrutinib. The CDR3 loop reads CATRIGLRAPNEQFF. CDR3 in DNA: TGTGCCACCCGAATTGGACTCCGGGCCCCCAATGAGCAGTTCTTC.